This T cell receptor beta chain emerged from a study of CXCR3-negative and CXCR3-positive naive CD8 T cells. Study-wide points: In naive cells, CXCR3-negative and CXCR3-positive subsets had similar TRBV-TRBJ usage; memory cells differed.

The length of the CDR3 is 14 residues. Germline CDR1 and CDR2: MDHEN and SYDVKM. The TRB cDNA libraries were prepared by 5' RACE with UMI labels. TCRdb reprocessed the 5' RACE reads, with one entry per CDR3 protein and no DNA. The repertoire shows about 130,000 distinct CDR3 sequences; the top ten hold less than 0.3%. Worth noting for this clonotype: Its specificity is unknown.

This TCR was sampled from a human donor in good health. Some clones in this sample may be carry-over from other donors' samples. Sequencing was performed on naive CXCR3- CD8+ T cells from blood. Sample subset: CD45RO-CCR7+CD27+CD95- naive CD8+ T cells lacking CXCR3 (TNR3-). The V and J genes are TRBV28 and TRBJ2-7; TCRdb outputs TRBD1, but without DNA this stays unchecked. The CDR3 spells CASSSARGRYEQYF.